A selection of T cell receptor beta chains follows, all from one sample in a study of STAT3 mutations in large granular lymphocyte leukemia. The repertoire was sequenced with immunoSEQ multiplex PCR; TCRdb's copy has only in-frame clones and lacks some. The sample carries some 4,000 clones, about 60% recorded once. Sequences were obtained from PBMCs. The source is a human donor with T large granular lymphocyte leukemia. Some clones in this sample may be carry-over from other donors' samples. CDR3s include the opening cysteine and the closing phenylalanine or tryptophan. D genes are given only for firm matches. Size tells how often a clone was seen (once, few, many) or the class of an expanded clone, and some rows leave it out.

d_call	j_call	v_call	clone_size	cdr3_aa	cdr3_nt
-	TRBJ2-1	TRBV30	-	CAWSRRGYNEQFF	TGTGCCTGGAGCAGACGAGGATACAATGAGCAGTTCTTC
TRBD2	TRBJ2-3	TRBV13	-	CASSQSSGRDPTLIYTDTQYF	TGTGCCAGCAGCCAATCTAGCGGGAGGGATCCCACACTAATCTACACAGATACGCAGTATTTT
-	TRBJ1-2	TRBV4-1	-	CASSQDRWGANYGYTF	TGCGCCAGCAGCCAAGATCGCTGGGGGGCTAACTATGGCTACACCTTC
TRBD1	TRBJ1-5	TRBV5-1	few	CASSVGQGEQPQHF	TGCGCCAGCAGCGTAGGACAGGGGGAGCAGCCCCAGCATTTT
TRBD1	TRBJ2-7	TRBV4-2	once	CASSQEGRQGSYEQYF	TGTGCCAGCAGCCAAGAAGGTCGACAGGGCTCCTACGAGCAGTACTTC
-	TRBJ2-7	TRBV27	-	CASSPRVGSYEQYF	TGTGCCAGCAGCCCCCGGGTGGGCTCCTACGAGCAGTACTTC
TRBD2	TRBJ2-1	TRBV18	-	CASSLEAGEYNEQFF	TGTGCCAGCTCACTTGAGGCGGGGGAGTACAATGAGCAGTTCTTC
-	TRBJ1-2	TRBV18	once	CASSPSTGGGYGYTF	TGTGCCAGCTCACCATCCACGGGGGGCGGCTATGGCTACACCTTC
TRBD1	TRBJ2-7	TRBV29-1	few	CSVGRQGYEQYF	TGCAGCGTCGGGAGACAGGGGTACGAGCAGTACTTC
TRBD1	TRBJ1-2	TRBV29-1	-	CSVQGGWDRGQPNYGYTF	TGCAGCGTTCAAGGGGGATGGGACAGGGGGCAACCCAACTATGGCTACACCTTC
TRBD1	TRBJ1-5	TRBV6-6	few	CASSLGQGSNQPQHF	TGTGCCAGCAGTTTGGGACAGGGTAGCAATCAGCCCCAGCATTTT
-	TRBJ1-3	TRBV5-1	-	CASSLKAEPGNTIYF	TGCGCCAGCAGCTTGAAGGCAGAGCCTGGAAACACCATATATTTT
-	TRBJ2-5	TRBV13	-	CASSMRGGKETQYF	TGTGCCAGCAGCATGCGTGGCGGAAAAGAGACCCAGTACTTC
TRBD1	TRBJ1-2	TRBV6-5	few	CASSPGQGRSGYTF	TGTGCCAGCAGTCCGGGACAGGGGCGGAGTGGCTACACCTTC
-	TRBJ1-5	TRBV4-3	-	CASSQDGWSNQPQHF	TGCGCCAGCAGCCAAGATGGGTGGAGCAATCAGCCCCAGCATTTT
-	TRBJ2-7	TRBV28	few	CASSLRGRGFEQYF	TGTGCCAGCAGTTTGCGAGGGAGAGGGTTCGAGCAGTACTTC
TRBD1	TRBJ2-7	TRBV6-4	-	CASSAGTGAYEQYF	TGTGCCAGCAGCGCCGGGACAGGGGCCTACGAGCAGTACTTC
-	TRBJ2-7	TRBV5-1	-	CASTPGHGTYEQYF	TGCGCCAGCACCCCGGGACACGGGACCTACGAGCAGTACTTC